These T cell receptor beta chains were read from a single sample in a study of shared clonotypes between healthy human individuals. Repertoires were generated with immunoSEQ multiplex PCR, while TCRdb's copy carries only in-frame clones and drops some. Among about 1 million clones listed, 60% to 80% were seen once. Sequences were obtained from memory CD4+ T cells sorted from blood. The receptors were sampled from a man between 18 and 35 years old in good health. Each CDR3 is given with its conserved first and last residue. A D gene is named only where the DNA matches it firmly. Not all rows give a size; the values are once, few, many and, for expanded clones, a class.

CDR3 protein: CASSPRTGLSGNTIYF
CDR3 DNA: TGTGCCAGCAGCCCACGGACAGGGCTCTCTGGAAACACCATATATTTT
clone size: once
V gene: TRBV5-4
J gene: TRBJ1-3
CDR3 length: 16
D gene: TRBD1

CDR3 protein: CASSPSSHTDTQYF
CDR3 DNA: TGTGCCAGCAGCCCCTCGTCCCACACAGATACGCAGTATTTT
clone size: -
V gene: TRBV7-2
J gene: TRBJ2-3
CDR3 length: 14
D gene: -

CDR3 protein: CAWGGRGGFEVGYTF
CDR3 DNA: TGTGCCTGGGGTGGAAGGGGCGGTTTTGAAGTAGGCTACACCTTC
clone size: -
V gene: TRBV30
J gene: TRBJ1-2
CDR3 length: 15
D gene: -

CDR3 protein: CASSVGQGGQPQHF
CDR3 DNA: TGTGCCAGTAGTGTCGGACAGGGGGGTCAGCCCCAGCATTTT
clone size: -
V gene: TRBV19
J gene: TRBJ1-5
CDR3 length: 14
D gene: TRBD1

CDR3 protein: CASGGAQETQYF
CDR3 DNA: TGTGCCAGCGGTGGGGCCCAAGAGACCCAGTACTTC
clone size: once
V gene: TRBV6-6
J gene: TRBJ2-5
CDR3 length: 12
D gene: -

CDR3 protein: CASSVEVLNTDTQYF
CDR3 DNA: TGTGCCAGCAGCGTGGAGGTCCTAAACACAGATACGCAGTATTTT
clone size: -
V gene: TRBV6-1
J gene: TRBJ2-3
CDR3 length: 15
D gene: -

CDR3 protein: CASSLNFFSREEGNTIYF
CDR3 DNA: TGTGCCAGCAGCTTAAATTTCTTTAGCAGGGAAGAGGGGAACACCATATATTTT
clone size: -
V gene: TRBV11-1
J gene: TRBJ1-3
CDR3 length: 18
D gene: -

CDR3 protein: CASTIGLAGEQYF
CDR3 DNA: TGTGCCAGCACTATAGGACTAGCGGGGGAGCAGTACTTC
clone size: once
V gene: TRBV2
J gene: TRBJ2-7
CDR3 length: 13
D gene: TRBD2

CDR3 protein: CASSQEEGFPGNTIYF
CDR3 DNA: TGTGCCAGCAGCCAAGAAGAGGGGTTCCCTGGAAACACCATATATTTT
clone size: few
V gene: TRBV14
J gene: TRBJ1-3
CDR3 length: 16
D gene: -

CDR3 protein: CASSPRGFTEAFF
CDR3 DNA: TGTGCCAGCAGCCCCCGGGGATTTACTGAAGCTTTCTTT
clone size: few
V gene: TRBV21-1
J gene: TRBJ1-1
CDR3 length: 13
D gene: -

CDR3 protein: CASSPLAGVPPYEQYF
CDR3 DNA: TGTGCCAGCAGCCCCCTAGCGGGAGTCCCACCATACGAGCAGTACTTC
clone size: -
V gene: TRBV7-2
J gene: TRBJ2-7
CDR3 length: 16
D gene: TRBD2

CDR3 protein: CASSQTVRETQYF
CDR3 DNA: TGTGCCAGCAGCCAGACAGTCAGGGAGACCCAGTACTTC
clone size: -
V gene: TRBV27
J gene: TRBJ2-5
CDR3 length: 13
D gene: -

CDR3 protein: CASSDRQGAEQYF
CDR3 DNA: TGTGCCAGCAGTGACCGACAGGGAGCCGAGCAGTACTTC
clone size: -
V gene: TRBV6-5
J gene: TRBJ2-7
CDR3 length: 13
D gene: TRBD1

CDR3 protein: CASSERGPTYSPLHF
CDR3 DNA: TGTGCCAGCAGTGAACGGGGACCCACTTATTCACCCCTCCACTTT
clone size: -
V gene: TRBV6-1
J gene: TRBJ1-6
CDR3 length: 15
D gene: -

CDR3 protein: CASSLGQGVGGNTIYF
CDR3 DNA: TGCGCCAGCAGCTTGGGACAGGGAGTAGGGGGAAACACCATATATTTT
clone size: -
V gene: TRBV5-1
J gene: TRBJ1-3
CDR3 length: 16
D gene: TRBD1

CDR3 protein: CASTQGQGIANEQFF
CDR3 DNA: TGTGCCAGCACCCAGGGACAAGGGATCGCCAATGAGCAGTTCTTC
clone size: once
V gene: TRBV7-2
J gene: TRBJ2-1
CDR3 length: 15
D gene: -

CDR3 protein: CASSPSRGLNTEAFF
CDR3 DNA: TGTGCCAGCAGCCCTTCGAGGGGGCTAAACACTGAAGCTTTCTTT
clone size: -
V gene: TRBV11-2
J gene: TRBJ1-1
CDR3 length: 15
D gene: TRBD1

CDR3 protein: CASSLPGISNQPQHF
CDR3 DNA: TGTGCCAGCAGTTTGCCCGGAATTAGCAATCAGCCCCAGCATTTT
clone size: -
V gene: TRBV28
J gene: TRBJ1-5
CDR3 length: 15
D gene: -

CDR3 protein: CASSLSGKADTQYF
CDR3 DNA: TGTGCCAGCAGTTTAAGCGGGAAAGCAGATACGCAGTATTTT
clone size: -
V gene: TRBV28
J gene: TRBJ2-3
CDR3 length: 14
D gene: TRBD2

CDR3 protein: CASSLFVGETQYF
CDR3 DNA: TGCGCCAGCAGCCTATTCGTCGGGGAGACCCAGTACTTC
clone size: -
V gene: TRBV5-1
J gene: TRBJ2-5
CDR3 length: 13
D gene: -

CDR3 protein: CASSGGTGGEQYF
CDR3 DNA: TGTGCCAGCAGTGGAGGGACAGGAGGCGAGCAGTACTTC
clone size: -
V gene: TRBV27
J gene: TRBJ2-7
CDR3 length: 13
D gene: TRBD1

CDR3 protein: CAWSGKQGTIARVYGYTF
CDR3 DNA: TGTGCCTGGAGTGGAAAACAGGGCACTATTGCCAGAGTCTATGGCTACACCTTC
clone size: -
V gene: TRBV30
J gene: TRBJ1-2
CDR3 length: 18
D gene: -

CDR3 protein: CASSSEGRGTYNEQFF
CDR3 DNA: TGCGCCAGCAGCTCCGAGGGGCGGGGGACCTACAATGAGCAGTTCTTC
clone size: -
V gene: TRBV5-1
J gene: TRBJ2-1
CDR3 length: 16
D gene: TRBD2

CDR3 protein: CASRPAGGSYEQYF
CDR3 DNA: TGTGCCAGCAGGCCAGCGGGGGGCTCCTACGAGCAGTACTTC
clone size: -
V gene: TRBV28
J gene: TRBJ2-7
CDR3 length: 14
D gene: TRBD2

CDR3 protein: CASSFAGTVNTEAFF
CDR3 DNA: TGTGCCAGCAGCTTCGCCGGGACGGTGAACACTGAAGCTTTCTTT
clone size: -
V gene: TRBV9
J gene: TRBJ1-1
CDR3 length: 15
D gene: -

CDR3 protein: CASSPWGVDEQFF
CDR3 DNA: TGTGCCAGCAGCCCCTGGGGGGTTGATGAGCAGTTCTTC
clone size: -
V gene: TRBV7-9
J gene: TRBJ2-1
CDR3 length: 13
D gene: -

CDR3 protein: CAISSGTSYNEQFF
CDR3 DNA: TGTGCCATCAGTTCAGGGACGTCCTACAATGAGCAGTTCTTC
clone size: -
V gene: TRBV10-3
J gene: TRBJ2-1
CDR3 length: 14
D gene: -

CDR3 protein: CSVRMAGGPQVEQYF
CDR3 DNA: TGCAGCGTTAGGATGGCGGGAGGGCCCCAGGTCGAGCAGTACTTC
clone size: -
V gene: TRBV29-1
J gene: TRBJ2-7
CDR3 length: 15
D gene: TRBD2

CDR3 protein: CASSPGTGEYEQYF
CDR3 DNA: TGTGCCAGCAGCCCGGGGACAGGGGAGTACGAGCAGTACTTC
clone size: -
V gene: TRBV5-4
J gene: TRBJ2-7
CDR3 length: 14
D gene: TRBD1

CDR3 protein: CASSSQRGVEQYF
CDR3 DNA: TGTGCCAGCAGCTCGCAGCGGGGAGTCGAGCAGTACTTC
clone size: -
V gene: TRBV7-2
J gene: TRBJ2-7
CDR3 length: 13
D gene: TRBD2

CDR3 protein: CASSLGGSPLHF
CDR3 DNA: TGTGCCAGCAGCTTAGGAGGTTCACCCCTCCACTTT
clone size: few
V gene: TRBV7-2
J gene: TRBJ1-6
CDR3 length: 12
D gene: -

CDR3 protein: CASSPAGRYEQYF
CDR3 DNA: TGTGCCAGCAGCCCAGCGGGGCGCTACGAGCAGTACTTC
clone size: many
V gene: TRBV7-3
J gene: TRBJ2-7
CDR3 length: 13
D gene: TRBD2

CDR3 protein: CASSLGQANSGNTIYF
CDR3 DNA: TGCGCCAGCAGCCTTGGACAGGCGAACTCTGGAAACACCATATATTTT
clone size: -
V gene: TRBV5-1
J gene: TRBJ1-3
CDR3 length: 16
D gene: TRBD1

CDR3 protein: CAIKTSGGGNEQFF
CDR3 DNA: TGTGCCATCAAGACTAGCGGGGGGGGCAATGAGCAGTTCTTC
clone size: -
V gene: TRBV10-3
J gene: TRBJ2-1
CDR3 length: 14
D gene: TRBD2

CDR3 protein: CAWRKHQGSNEKLFF
CDR3 DNA: TGTGCCTGGAGAAAGCACCAGGGCTCTAATGAAAAACTGTTTTTT
clone size: -
V gene: TRBV30
J gene: TRBJ1-4
CDR3 length: 15
D gene: -

CDR3 protein: CAISGNAIGKGTDTQYF
CDR3 DNA: TGTGCCATCAGCGGAAACGCCATCGGGAAGGGGACAGATACGCAGTATTTT
clone size: -
V gene: TRBV10-3
J gene: TRBJ2-3
CDR3 length: 17
D gene: -

CDR3 protein: CASSSGQTTLGDTQYF
CDR3 DNA: TGCGCCAGCAGCTCGGGACAGACCACGCTTGGAGATACGCAGTATTTT
clone size: -
V gene: TRBV5-1
J gene: TRBJ2-3
CDR3 length: 16
D gene: TRBD1

CDR3 protein: CASSSVAGGQWDEQFF
CDR3 DNA: TGTGCCAGCAGTTCAGTAGCGGGGGGGCAGTGGGATGAGCAGTTCTTC
clone size: -
V gene: TRBV28
J gene: TRBJ2-1
CDR3 length: 16
D gene: TRBD2

CDR3 protein: CASSLFAGGRSYNEQFF
CDR3 DNA: TGCGCCAGCAGCCTTTTTGCGGGGGGCCGCTCCTACAATGAGCAGTTCTTC
clone size: -
V gene: TRBV4-1
J gene: TRBJ2-1
CDR3 length: 17
D gene: TRBD2

CDR3 protein: CASSVTGQGVIGELFF
CDR3 DNA: TGTGCCAGCAGCGTAACAGGACAGGGTGTGATCGGGGAGCTGTTTTTT
clone size: -
V gene: TRBV9
J gene: TRBJ2-2
CDR3 length: 16
D gene: TRBD1

CDR3 protein: CASRTDWEKLFF
CDR3 DNA: TGCGCCAGCAGGACGGACTGGGAAAAACTGTTTTTT
clone size: -
V gene: TRBV5-1
J gene: TRBJ1-4
CDR3 length: 12
D gene: -

CDR3 protein: CASSYLTGWGNEQYF
CDR3 DNA: TGTGCCAGCAGTTATCTGACAGGGTGGGGCAACGAGCAGTACTTC
clone size: -
V gene: TRBV2
J gene: TRBJ2-7
CDR3 length: 15
D gene: TRBD1

CDR3 protein: CAISRSGNTGELFF
CDR3 DNA: TGTGCCATCAGCCGTAGCGGGAACACCGGGGAGCTGTTTTTT
clone size: -
V gene: TRBV10-3
J gene: TRBJ2-2
CDR3 length: 14
D gene: -

CDR3 protein: CASSLIGDGSTDTQYF
CDR3 DNA: TGCGCCAGCAGCCTCATAGGGGACGGATCCACAGATACGCAGTATTTT
clone size: many
V gene: TRBV4-1
J gene: TRBJ2-3
CDR3 length: 16
D gene: -

CDR3 protein: CATREPNQPQHF
CDR3 DNA: TGTGCCACCCGCGAGCCCAATCAGCCCCAGCATTTT
clone size: -
V gene: TRBV19
J gene: TRBJ1-5
CDR3 length: 12
D gene: -